These 14 T cell receptor beta chains came from one sample sequenced in a study of OX40 agonist ivuxolimab in advanced cancers. Clones were read by immunoSEQ multiplex PCR, and TCRdb kept only the in-frame ones, dropping some. In the table there are about 95,000 clones, about 91% of which are singletons. The sample here was CD4+ or CD8+ T cells sorted from blood, taken in a trial of the OX40 agonist ivuxolimab. These receptors came from an adult with an advanced solid tumor such as melanoma, head and neck, liver or kidney cancer.

The V and J genes are TRBV11-2 and TRBJ2-3, with TRBD2 matching over 7 bases. This CDR3 is 11 amino acids long. CDR1 is SGHAT and CDR2 is FQNNGV in the germline V gene. V was pared by 3 bases and J by 15 bases, with 6 bases of the junction left unmatched. The CDR3, as DNA: TGTGCCAGCAGCTTCAGCGGGATCGACTATTTT. Translating gives CASSFSGIDYF.

This clone was recorded once. This chain links TRBV28 with TRBJ1-2; TRBD1 matches at 9 bases. The CDR3 length is 14 residues. CDR1 is MDHEN and CDR2 is SYDVKM in the germline V gene. V gave up 5 bases and J gave up 4 bases; unmatched junction bases: 5. CDR3 sequence (DNA): TGTGCCAGCAGTACAGGGGGCGCGAGCTATGGCTACACCTTC. Amino acid sequence: CASSTGGASYGYTF.

The rearrangement links TRBV27 to TRBJ1-2; 8 bases fit TRBD1. V gave up 4 bases and J gave up 8 bases; unmatched junction bases: 9. This CDR3 region has 14 residues. CDR1 MNHEY and CDR2 SMNVEV come from the germline V gene (reference sequence). The CDR3, as DNA: TGTGCCAGCAGTTACGCAGGGGGCGCGGAGGGCTACACCTTC. This translates into CASSYAGGAEGYTF.

This clone was detected only a few times. The rearrangement joins TRBV7-9 to TRBJ2-5; weak D call: TRBD1 (6 bases). The V and J ends lost 11 bases and 3 bases respectively, with 16 bases between them. This CDR3 has 13 residues. Per the germline V gene, CDR1 is SEHNR and CDR2 is FQNEAQ (reference sequence). The CDR3 coding sequence is TGTGCCGTTGCACAGGGTGGAGAAGAGACCCAGTACTTC. Translation gives CAVAQGGEETQYF.

The rearrangement links TRBV29-1 to TRBJ2-7; maybe TRBD2 (6 bases). CDR1 and CDR2 from the germline V gene are SQVTM and ANQGSEA. The CDR3 is 14 residues long. V was pared by 3 bases and J by 0 bases, with 12 bases between. The CDR3 region has the DNA TGCAGCGTTGAGGAGGACTATAGCTCCTACGAGCAGTACTTC. It translates to CSVEEDYSSYEQYF.

This clone has only one observation. CDR3 region: CASKSGGGLFF. The DNA for the CDR3 is TGTGCCAGCAAGTCAGGGGGTGGGCTGTTTTTT. V gene TRBV2 combines with J gene TRBJ1-4, with 7 nucleotides matching TRBD1. After removal of 7 bases from V and 14 bases from J, the junction contained 7 bases not matched to a gene. The CDR3 consists of 11 residues. The V gene's germline CDR1 is SNHLY and CDR2 FYNNEI.

This clone appeared a few times. The chain couples TRBV6-5 to TRBJ1-3, with D uncertain. The CDR3 is made up of 13 amino acids. Looked up from germline, CDR1 is MNHEY and CDR2 is SVGAGI. V lost 5 bases, J lost 4 bases, and 9 bases lay in between. The CDR3 coding sequence is TGTGCCAGCAGTGGCGGGAGAGGAAACACCATATATTTT. It translates to CASSGGRGNTIYF.

The chain combines TRBV28 with TRBJ1-3; 10 bases line up with TRBD1. This CDR3 is 15 amino acids long. The J segment lost 2 bases and the V segment lost 2 bases, leaving 0 bases of the junction unmatched. Germline V gives CDR1 MDHEN, CDR2 SYDVKM. The CDR3 is CASSLGTGAGNTIYF. The CDR3 DNA sequence: TGTGCCAGCAGTTTAGGGACAGGGGCTGGAAACACCATATATTTT.

This chain joins TRBV19 and TRBJ1-1; D is undetermined. Trimming took off 6 bases at V and 0 bases at J, with 11 bases between the two ends. There are 14 residues in the CDR3. Germline V gives CDR1 LNHDA, CDR2 SQIVND (reference sequence). The CDR3 spells CASRGETLNTEAFF. The DNA of the CDR3 is TGTGCCAGTAGAGGAGAGACTCTGAACACTGAAGCTTTCTTT.

This clone was observed a single time. This sequence joins TRBV27 and TRBJ1-5; weak D call: TRBD1 (5 bases). The CDR3 is made up of 15 amino acids. In germline, CDR1 is MNHEY, CDR2 SMNVEV (reference sequence). Deletions cut 1 base from V and 0 bases from J, with 7 bases between. The CDR3 is CASSLWGNSNQPQHF. The CDR3 DNA sequence: TGTGCCAGCAGTTTATGGGGGAATAGCAATCAGCCCCAGCATTTT.

The chain links TRBV6-5 to TRBJ2-7; D is possibly TRBD1 (6 bases). Germline CDR1 reads MNHEY; CDR2 reads SVGAGI. The CDR3 covers 14 residues. Deletions cut 5 bases from V and 2 bases from J, with 13 bases between. For the CDR3, the DNA is TGTGCCAGCAGTAACGGACAGCGAACCTACGAGCAGTACTTC. Its translation is CASSNGQRTYEQYF.

The V and J genes are TRBV28 and TRBJ1-1; a weak D match, TRBD1 (5 bases). Germline CDR1 and CDR2: MDHEN and SYDVKM. V dropped 6 bases and J dropped 1 base, with 9 bases sitting between them. The CDR3 totals 13 residues. The CDR3 is CASRTGPNTEAFF. In nucleotides, the CDR3 is TGTGCCAGCAGAACAGGACCGAACACTGAAGCTTTCTTT. The whole variable domain, remainder taken from reference TRBV28 and TRBJ1-1, is DVKVTQSSRYLVKRTGEKVFLECVQDMDHENMFWYRQDPGLGLRLIYFSYDVKMKEKGDIPEGYSVSREKKERFSLILESASTNQTSMYLCASRTGPNTEAFFGQGTRLTVV.

V gene TRBV2 combines with J gene TRBJ2-5; maybe TRBD2 (6 bases). CDR1 is SNHLY, CDR2 FYNNEI, per germline. Trimming stripped 6 bases from V and 4 bases from J, with 21 bases between. The CDR3 length is 16 residues. The CDR3 loop is CASSGIVGDGGETQYF. CDR3 DNA sequence: TGTGCCAGCAGCGGTATTGTGGGGGACGGGGGAGAGACCCAGTACTTC.

The rearrangement links TRBV7-9 to TRBJ1-4; D might be TRBD1 (5 bases). CDR3 size: 16 residues. V lost 5 bases and J 0 bases, leaving 13 bases between the germline ends. Germline lookup yields CDR1 SEHNR and CDR2 FQNEAQ (reference sequence). The CDR3 is CASSVRTGATNEKLFF. The CDR3 DNA is TGTGCCAGCAGCGTTCGCACAGGCGCAACTAATGAAAAACTGTTTTTT.